This record looks at one T cell receptor beta chain sequence and its context. No antigen is known for it. V was clipped by 5 bases and J by 5 bases, with 12 bases between them. CDR1 and CDR2 from the germline V gene are MNHEY and SMNVEV (reference sequence). CDR3 length equals 13 residues. The data originate from a study of cytomegalovirus exposure and HLA in healthy donors. Overall study results and limits: Cytomegalovirus association was assigned to about 150 TCR beta chains.

With 60 Vbeta and 13 Jbeta primers, the PCR was carried out. Sequencing used immunoSEQ multiplex PCR; TCRdb keeps in-frame clones, though not all of them. The sample carries about 150,000 clones, 55% to 80% recorded once. The clonotype comes from a woman aged 60-70 years in good health and CMV-seropositive. The chain couples TRBV27 to TRBJ1-1; tentative D call: TRBD1 (6 bases). Sequencing input: PBMCs. In DNA form, the CDR3 reads TGTGCCAGCAGTCTACAGGGCCGGACTGAAGCTTTCTTT. As protein: CASSLQGRTEAFF.